In this sample, the clone carrying this TCR beta chain turned up many times. Its antigen is not identified. This sample is part of a study of CD8+CD57+ T cells in acquired aplastic anemia. Study-wide context: Mean DNA quantity obtained from sorted CD4+ and CD8+ cells was 3 to 3.5 ug. Around 11 million reads, on average, were obtained for CD4+ cells from healthy donors.

Germline CDR1 reads SGHDN; CDR2 reads FVKESK. Trimming cost V 4 bases and J 5 bases, with 16 bases left between them. The CDR3 runs to 15 residues. TCR beta VDJ combinations and CDR3 sequences were profiled from genomic DNA. Each CDR3 protein is one row after TCRdb ran MiXCR on the reads. The sample has 180,000 or so distinct CDR3 sequences; around 45% are singletons. Findings and caveats of the study: Patients and controls were found to share over 25 CD8+ CDR3 sequences.

What was sequenced was sorted CD4+, CD8+, or CD8+CD57+ T cells (not recorded which) from PBMCs. This TCR came from a human donor in good health. The chain recombines TRBV14 with TRBJ2-3; D possibly corresponds to TRBD2 (6 bases). CDR3 region: CASSLSGKTIDTQYF. The CDR3 DNA reads as TGTGCCAGCAGCCTTAGCGGAAAGACTATAGATACGCAGTATTTT.